This record looks at one T cell receptor (beta chain) sequence and its context. This clone was observed a handful of times. Its antigen is unknown. Qualities for individual bases were not recorded, and no much larger clone is one base off. TCRbeta CDR3 regions were amplified from genomic DNA using the immunoSEQ Assay, a bias-controlled multiplex PCR. As for how the authors treated the data: The number of nucleated cells in each sample was estimated by amplification of reference gene primers within the assay. To quantify the absolute abundance of each unique TCRbeta CDR3 rearrangement, sequence reads were collapsed and filtered. For each sample, productive Simpson clonality was calculated as the square root of Simpson's diversity index over productive rearrangements. TCRdb took this table from immuneACCESS and kept in-frame rearrangements with V and J called. Such tables lack part of the clones; where checked against another copy, unresolved V genes explain under half of the gap, and the rest is unexplained. V and J calls and clone size come straight from that table; D and trimming were deduced from the DNA. This sample gives about 260,000 clones in total; 80% to 95% of them show up just once. 2.8% of the sample belongs to the ten largest clones.

Sequences SGHNT (CDR1) and YYREEE (CDR2) are obtained from the germline V gene (reference sequence). V and J are truncated by 0 bases and 5 bases respectively, leaving an intervening sequence of 6 bases. Inclusive of the bounding cysteine and phenylalanine, the CDR3 is 13 residues long. CDR3 DNA is the only sequence kept; it has 39 bases, read in frame from the first base. Participants in the prospective study were aged roughly 18 to 100 years, lived in under 30 United States geographic areas, and enrolled through a virtual design. To assign participants to cohorts, the prospective study relied on clinical history that participants themselves reported in a screening survey and a study questionnaire. Exposed participants had been in contact, within 2 weeks of entering the study, with a person who had a PCR-confirmed or clinician-diagnosed case of COVID-19. In the prospective study, mobile phlebotomists collected whole blood, serum and a nasopharyngeal or oropharyngeal swab from each participant. Participants in the prospective study had the option to provide additional blood draws and questionnaires over a roughly 2-month period. Prospective study blood samples were shipped either frozen or at room temperature before DNA extraction.

This sample is part of a study of blood T cell repertoires in COVID-19 (dated by TCRdb to between 2020 and 2021). Looking at the study overall: Collaborator samples came from the United States, Italy and Spain and covered acute and convalescent phases of COVID-19. Where HLA class I and class II types were available, the types were taken from metadata supplied by the sample provider, not from assay-based typing. The repertoires were made available in a free public database intended to serve as a resource for research on the immune response to SARS-CoV-2. Deeply sampled blood TCRbeta repertoires from subjects exposed to, actively infected with, or recovered from COVID-19 were included in the dataset. The samples were drawn from two sources: the first 160 participants of the ongoing ImmuneRACE study, and approximately 1,300 subjects contributed by 6 global collaborators. Nearly every sample came with metadata listing a de-identified subject ID, COVID-19 status, age in years and sex. The material from the prospective study consisted of cDNA or gDNA derived from T cells, B-cell-depleted T cells, or PBMCs. The paper as a whole reports these results and caveats: The quantity of clinical and demographic metadata differed by source and by participant and was supplied without curation.

This sequence uses TRBV5-4 and TRBJ1-5; no D segment can be confidently identified. Sequencing was performed on PBMCs or T cells enriched from blood (not recorded which). The receptor comes from a man aged 40-55 years who had been exposed to COVID-19. CDR3 sequence: CASSLDSHQPQHF. The nucleotides read TGTGCCAGCAGCTTGGACAGTCATCAGCCCCAGCATTTT.